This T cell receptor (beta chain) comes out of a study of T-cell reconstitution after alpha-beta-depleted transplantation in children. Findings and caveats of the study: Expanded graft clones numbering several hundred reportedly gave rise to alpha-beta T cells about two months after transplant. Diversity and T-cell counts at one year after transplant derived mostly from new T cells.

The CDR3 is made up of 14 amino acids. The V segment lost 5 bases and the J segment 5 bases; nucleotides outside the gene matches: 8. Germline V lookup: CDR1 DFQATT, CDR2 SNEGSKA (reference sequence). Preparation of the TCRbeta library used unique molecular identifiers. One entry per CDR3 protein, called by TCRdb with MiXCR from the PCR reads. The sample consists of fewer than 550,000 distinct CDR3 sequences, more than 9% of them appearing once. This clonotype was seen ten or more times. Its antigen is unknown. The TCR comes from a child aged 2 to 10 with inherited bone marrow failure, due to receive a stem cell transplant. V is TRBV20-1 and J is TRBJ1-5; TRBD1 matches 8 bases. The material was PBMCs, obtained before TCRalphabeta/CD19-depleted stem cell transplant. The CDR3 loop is CSASRTGSDQPQHF. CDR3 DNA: TGCAGTGCTTCAAGGACAGGGTCAGATCAGCCCCAGCATTTT.